A single sample gave rise to the 18 T cell receptor beta chains below, sequenced in a study of kidney transplant recipient with SARS-CoV-2 infection. TCRdb independently ran MiXCR on the reads; one entry per CDR3 protein. The sample consists of about 250,000 distinct CDR3 sequences, less than 35% of them appearing once. This specimen consisted of a blood sample, obtained at baseline and between days 110 and 120 from a kidney transplant recipient. Every receptor here comes from a male patient aged 25 to 39 who had COVID-19 and was a kidney transplant recipient. Some T cells may have originated in the graft donor.

This clonotype was picked up a small number of times. The chain links TRBV19 to TRBJ1-2, with D unresolved. V was cut by 5 bases and J by 4 bases, with 23 bases left in between. This CDR3 is built from 17 residues. The germline V gene encodes CDR1 LNHDA and CDR2 SQIVND (reference sequence). The CDR3 DNA is TGTGCCAGTAGTGACGATACGACAAATCGAAAGACCTATGGCTACACCTTC. This sequence encodes CASSDDTTNRKTYGYTF.

The sample holds many counts of this clonotype. The chain recombines TRBV24-1 with TRBJ2-1; a possible D gene is TRBD2 (6 bases). The CDR3 sequence is 16 residues long. V was shortened by 9 bases and J by 8 bases, with 25 bases between the two germline ends. Germline V gene lookup returns CDR1 KGHDR and CDR2 SFDVKD. The CDR3, as DNA: TGTGCCACCGGAACAAACCGGGACTCCAGAGGGGATGAGCAGTTCTTC. Residues: CATGTNRDSRGDEQFF.

With regard to this clonotype: A read error is possible here, since a much larger clone lies one base away. The CDR3 end shows no conserved phenylalanine or tryptophan, and so a read error is likely. The CDR3: CASSPGRGKVREQYL. CDR3 DNA sequence: TGTGCCAGCAGCCCGGGACGAGGGAAAGTGCGGGAGCAGTACCTC. The V and J genes are TRBV14 and TRBJ2-7; tentatively, D is TRBD1 or TRBD2 (5 bases each). From germline, CDR1 is SGHDN and CDR2 FVKESK. With 4 bases removed from V and 7 bases from J, the gap between germline ends came to 20 bases. This CDR3 contains 15 residues.

This clonotype has at least ten counts. V gene TRBV12-3 or TRBV12-4 combines with J gene TRBJ1-2; a weak D match, TRBD1 (5 bases). Trimming took 5 bases from V and 6 from J, leaving 19 bases between them. The CDR3 contains 15 residues. The CDR3 sequence is CASSPSGGAFNGYTF. CDR3 DNA: TGTGCCAGCAGTCCGTCCGGGGGAGCCTTTAATGGCTACACCTTC.

This clonotype has a count of ten or more. V gene TRBV6-5 combines with J gene TRBJ2-7, with 9 bases matching TRBD1. The V gene end was trimmed by 5 bases and the J gene end by 5 bases; junction bases not matched to a gene: 16. The CDR3 extends over 17 amino acids. Germline lookup yields CDR1 MNHEY and CDR2 SVGAGI. The CDR3 region has the DNA TGTGCCAGCAGTAAGGGCCTAACAGGGGGCGCCAGTCACGAGCAGTACTTC. It yields the protein CASSKGLTGGASHEQYF.

This clonotype was seen at least ten times. The chain employs TRBV6-5 and TRBJ1-2; D gene unclear. CDR1 and CDR2 from the germline V gene are MNHEY and SVGAGI. This CDR3 has 17 amino acids. Trimming took 5 bases from V and 4 from J, leaving 23 bases between them. The CDR3 here is CASSRAPGGRKTYGYTF. CDR3 DNA: TGTGCCAGCAGTCGAGCACCAGGTGGGAGAAAGACCTATGGCTACACCTTC.

In regard to this clonotype: A much larger clone differs by one base, so this may be a read error. CDR3 DNA: TGTGCCAATAGTACCACAGGCCAGGGCTTAAACTATGGCTACACCTTC. It is translated as CANSTTGQGLNYGYTF. The chain is built from TRBV19 and TRBJ1-2, with D maybe TRBD1 (5 bases). There are 16 residues in the CDR3. The germline gives CDR1 LNHDA, CDR2 SQIVND (reference sequence). The whole variable domain, filled in from reference TRBV19 and TRBJ1-2, reads DGGITQSPKYLFRKEGQNVTLSCEQNLNHDAMYWYRQDPGQGLRLIYYSQIVNDFQKGDIAEGYSVSREKKESFPLTVTSAQKNPTAFYLCANSTTGQGLNYGYTFGSGTRLTVV.

This clonotype came up many times. This chain joins TRBV12-3 or TRBV12-4 and TRBJ1-2, with TRBD1 matching over 10 bases. This CDR3 spans 15 amino acids. V was pared by 6 bases and J by 6 bases, with 10 bases of the junction left unmatched. In DNA form, the CDR3 reads TGTGCCAGCAGCTTTGGCGCGGGGACAGGGGATGGCTACACCTTC. Translated, it gives CASSFGAGTGDGYTF.

J is TRBJ1-2 and V is TRBV6-4; D is undetermined. V was trimmed by 4 bases and J by 4 bases, leaving 22 bases between them. This CDR3 region has 17 residues. Germline lookup yields CDR1 MRHNA and CDR2 SNTAGT. The chain's CDR3 is CASSASYSHGKTYGYTF. The CDR3, as DNA: TGTGCCAGCAGTGCAAGCTACTCACACGGAAAGACCTATGGCTACACCTTC.

This clonotype was counted at least ten times. The chain uses TRBV6-5 and TRBJ1-4, with a weak D call TRBD1 (5 bases). Per germline, CDR1 MNHEY and CDR2 SVGAGI. Trimming took off 7 bases at V and 3 bases at J, with 12 bases between the two ends. The CDR3 covers 14 residues. CDR3 amino acids: CASIGGAANEKLFF. As DNA, the CDR3 is TGTGCCAGCATCGGGGGAGCGGCTAATGAAAAACTGTTTTTT.

As for this clonotype: A much larger clonotype is one base distant, so this may be a read error. This is likely a read error, given that the CDR3 carries no conserved phenylalanine or tryptophan at its end. The rearrangement joins TRBV12-3 or TRBV12-4 to TRBJ1-2, with TRBD1 matching 9 bases. CDR3 length equals 13 residues. V lost 6 bases and J lost 8; bases outside the gene matches: 7. CDR3 DNA: TGTGCCAGCAGCAAGGGGACAGGGCGAGGCTACACCCTC. Protein product: CASSKGTGRGYTL.

About this clonotype itself: A much larger clone is a single base away; this may be a read error. J is TRBJ2-4 and V is TRBV6-9; D call uncertain. The DNA end favors TRBJ1-2, so the J call may be wrong. The CDR3 covers 17 residues. Germline V gene data show CDR1 as MNHGY and CDR2 as SVAAGI. DNA for the CDR3: TGTGCCAGCAGTTACGGATCGCCTTACGGAAAGACCTGTGGCTACACCTTC. This codes for CASSYGSPYGKTCGYTF.

This clonotype was seen many times. The chain is built from TRBV28 and TRBJ2-2; 9 nucleotides agree with TRBD1. CDR1 is MDHEN and CDR2 is SYDVKM in the germline V gene. This CDR3 is built from 14 residues. The trim removed 6 bases at V and 10 bases at J, leaving 9 bases unmatched. CDR3: CASRPDRGWMELFF. CDR3 in DNA: TGTGCCAGCAGGCCTGACAGGGGGTGGATGGAGCTGTTTTTT.

The chain uses TRBV13 and TRBJ2-1, with 8 bases aligning to TRBD2. The V and J ends lost 1 base and 1 base, in that order; junction bases with no gene match: 3. Germline CDR1 is PRHDT and CDR2 is FYEKMQ (reference sequence). This CDR3 spans 16 amino acids. This CDR3 is CASSLDGGGSYNEQFF. The DNA for the CDR3 is TGTGCCAGCAGCTTAGACGGGGGGGGATCCTACAATGAGCAGTTCTTC.

This clonotype occurred many times. The chain is built from TRBV9 and TRBJ2-7, with 9 bases lining up with TRBD1. The CDR3 covers 15 residues. Germline CDR1 is SGDLS and CDR2 is YYNGEE. The junction had 6 bases not matched to a gene; V was cut back by 3 bases and J by 2 bases. CDR3 loop: CASSATGGQTYEQYV. The CDR3 DNA reads as TGTGCCAGCAGCGCAACAGGGGGCCAGACCTACGAGCAGTACGTC.

This clonotype was detected ten times or more. V and J are TRBV7-8 and TRBJ2-2; D is possibly TRBD2 (6 bases). CDR1 is SGHVS and CDR2 is FQNEAQ in the germline V gene. Trimming removed 1 base at V and 4 bases at J, with 10 bases between. The length of the CDR3 is 15 residues. DNA for the CDR3: TGTGCCAGCAGCTTAGGCGGGGTGGGCACCGGGGAGCTGTTTTTT. This encodes CASSLGGVGTGELFF.

The V gene is TRBV5-5, the J gene TRBJ2-5, with 14 bases that match TRBD2. Germline V CDR1 and CDR2: SGHKS, YYEKEE (reference sequence). The ends lost 2 bases at V and 4 bases at J; junction bases unmatched: 4. CDR3 length: 16 amino acids. The CDR3 coding sequence is TGTGCCAGCAGCTTTGAGGGGACTAGCGGGAGAGAGACCCAGTACTTC. It is translated as CASSFEGTSGRETQYF. Combining the CDR3 with reference TRBV5-5 and TRBJ2-5 gives the whole variable domain DAGVTQSPTHLIKTRGQQVTLRCSPISGHKSVSWYQQVLGQGPQFIFQYYEKEERGRGNFPDRFSARQFPNYSSELNVNALLLGDSALYLCASSFEGTSGRETQYFGPGTRLLVL.

This clonotype was observed many times. The gene calls are TRBV5-8 and TRBJ1-2; D remains unclear. Trimming stripped 5 bases from V and 4 bases from J, with 21 bases between. Germline V gene sequence: CDR1 SGHTS, CDR2 YDEGEE. The CDR3 spans 16 residues. CDR3 sequence reads: CASRRFHPRKTYGYTF. CDR3 bases: TGTGCCAGCAGACGGTTTCATCCACGAAAGACCTATGGCTACACCTTC.